Below, 17 T cell receptor beta chains from the same sample are listed, as sequenced in a study of human T cells and chemical hapten exposure. Time point defined: pre-sensitization, week 0. Noted treatment: therapeutic diphenylcyclopropenone sensitization with weekly scalp DPC. MiXCR, applied by TCRdb to the RACE reads, yields one record per CDR3 protein. In the table there are around 380,000 distinct CDR3 sequences, over 5% of which are singletons. Sequenced here: whole blood, sampled in connection with sensitization to the hapten diphenylcyclopropenone (DPC). These receptors were taken from a woman between 18 and 29 years old with alopecia areata. Some clones in this sample may be carry-over from other donors' samples.

At least ten counts were recorded for this clonotype. The J gene is TRBJ1-1, the V gene TRBV6-2 or TRBV6-3; D is unresolved. V lost 6 bases, J lost 6 bases, and 14 bases lay in between. The CDR3 sequence is 13 residues long. CDR1 and CDR2 (germline): MNHEY, SVGEGT. The CDR3 DNA is TGTGCCAGCAGGCGCAAACGGGAGGCTGAAGCTTTCTTT. Amino acids: CASRRKREAEAFF.

The V and J genes are TRBV13 and TRBJ1-1; the D gene is possibly TRBD1 (6 bases). The CDR3 has 15 amino acids. V was pared by 5 bases and J by 4 bases, with 17 bases between. Germline assignment: CDR1 PRHDT and CDR2 FYEKMQ (reference sequence). The CDR3 loop reads CASSPVGVGGTEAFF. The CDR3 bases are TGTGCCAGCAGCCCAGTTGGGGTAGGGGGCACTGAAGCTTTCTTT. Combining the CDR3 with reference TRBV13 and TRBJ1-1 gives the whole variable domain AAGVIQSPRHLIKEKRETATLKCYPIPRHDTVYWYQQGPGQDPQFLISFYEKMQSDKGSIPDRFSAQQFSDYHSELNMSSLELGDSALYFCASSPVGVGGTEAFFGQGTRLTVV.

Ten or more counts support this clonotype. The chain links TRBV20-1 to TRBJ2-1, with 8 positions matching TRBD1. The CDR3 runs to 14 residues. Trimming removed 3 bases from V and 5 bases from J; junction bases left unmatched: 6. The germline CDR1 and CDR2 sequences are DFQATT and SNEGSKA (reference sequence). The CDR3 loop reads CSASSDRANNEQFF. Written as DNA, the CDR3 is TGCAGTGCTAGTTCGGACAGGGCTAACAATGAGCAGTTCTTC.

This clonotype showed up just a few times. The rearrangement uses TRBV3-1 and TRBJ1-2, with 9 bases that match TRBD1. The V segment lost 1 base and the J segment 6 bases; nucleotides outside the gene matches: 3. Germline values: CDR1 LGHDT, CDR2 YNNKEL (reference sequence). The CDR3 runs 14 residues. CDR3 sequence (DNA): TGTGCCAGCAGCCAAGGGGGACAGGGTAATGGCTACACCTTC. It is translated as CASSQGGQGNGYTF.

The V gene is TRBV5-8, the J gene TRBJ2-3, with D possibly matching TRBD1 (6 bases). Germline V CDR1 and CDR2: SGHTS, YDEGEE. This CDR3 is built from 16 residues. The V end lost 2 bases, the J end lost 3 bases, and 16 bases lay between the germline ends. The CDR3 here is CASSLSLNRATDTQYF. In DNA form, the CDR3 reads TGTGCCAGCAGCTTATCGCTGAACAGGGCAACAGATACGCAGTATTTT.

To note about this clonotype: With a much larger clone just one base away, this may be a read error. The V gene is TRBV25-1, the J gene TRBJ1-2, with a weak D call TRBD1 (5 bases). The CDR3 length is 12 residues. Germline CDR1 is MGHDK and CDR2 is SYGVNS. The CDR3, as DNA: TGTGCCAGCAGTGCCAGGGACTCTGGCAACACCTTC. It yields the protein CASSARDSGNTF.

This rearrangement joins TRBV28 to TRBJ2-1, with D perhaps matching TRBD1 (6 bases). V was pared by 5 bases and J by 0 bases, with 11 bases between. The CDR3 totals 15 residues. The germline V gene has CDR1 MDHEN and CDR2 SYDVKM. CDR3 sequence reads: CASSNGQSSYNEQFF. The CDR3 DNA follows: TGTGCCAGCAGTAATGGACAGAGCTCCTACAATGAGCAGTTCTTC.

In its sample, this clonotype was seen many times. V usage is TRBV4-3 and J usage is TRBJ1-6; D not certain. V was shortened by 0 bases and J by 10 bases, with 7 bases between the two germline ends. Germline values: CDR1 LGHNA, CDR2 YSLEER. The CDR3 spans 13 residues. CDR3 coding DNA: TGCGCCAGCAGCCAAGATAACTACTCACCCCTCCACTTT. Its protein product is CASSQDNYSPLHF.

The rearrangement joins TRBV3-1 to TRBJ2-1, with TRBD2 matching 13 bases. Per the germline V gene, CDR1 is LGHDT and CDR2 is YNNKEL (reference sequence). The CDR3 is 18 residues long. J gave up 0 bases and V 4 bases, and 6 bases lay outside the gene matches. The CDR3 sequence is CASSPGRTSGSSYNEQFF. The CDR3 DNA reads TGTGCCAGCAGCCCAGGTCGGACTAGCGGGAGCTCCTACAATGAGCAGTTCTTC.

This clonotype was recorded at least ten times. The chain couples TRBV3-1 to TRBJ2-7; D not resolved. Trimming took off 0 bases at V and 6 bases at J, with 6 bases between the two ends. The CDR3 extends over 12 amino acids. Germline CDR1 reads LGHDT; CDR2 reads YNNKEL (reference sequence). DNA for the CDR3: TGTGCCAGCAGCCAAGAGGGTCCCGAGCAGTACTTC. This translates into CASSQEGPEQYF.

The chain employs TRBV6-6 and TRBJ2-1, with 9 bases lining up with TRBD1. Germline values: CDR1 MNHNY, CDR2 SVGAGI (reference sequence). The CDR3 runs to 17 residues. The ends lost 7 bases at V and 10 bases at J; junction bases unmatched: 20. CDR3 sequence reads: CASTQSAPGQGGREQFF. The CDR3 region has the DNA TGTGCCAGCACCCAGTCCGCACCGGGACAGGGTGGTCGGGAGCAGTTCTTC.

The J gene is TRBJ2-7, the V gene TRBV28; D remains unclear. In germline, CDR1 is MDHEN, CDR2 SYDVKM. Trimming removed 3 bases at V and 0 bases at J, with 6 bases between. The CDR3 extends over 13 amino acids. The DNA for the CDR3 is TGTGCCAGCAGTTTTCCGACCTCCTACGAGCAGTACTTC. Encoded protein: CASSFPTSYEQYF. The full variable domain, its missing parts supplied by reference TRBV28 and TRBJ2-7, is DVKVTQSSRYLVKRTGEKVFLECVQDMDHENMFWYRQDPGLGLRLIYFSYDVKMKEKGDIPEGYSVSREKKERFSLILESASTNQTSMYLCASSFPTSYEQYFGPGTRLTVT.

This chain joins TRBV28 and TRBJ1-6; TRBD1 matches at 9 bases. This CDR3 is built from 16 residues. Per germline, CDR1 MDHEN and CDR2 SYDVKM. The J segment lost 8 bases and the V segment lost 3 bases, leaving 8 bases of the junction unmatched. CDR3 nucleotides: TGTGCCAGCAGTTTCGTAGGACAGGGGCTTTATTCACCCCTCCACTTT. This translates into CASSFVGQGLYSPLHF.

At least ten counts were recorded for this clonotype. V usage is TRBV13 and J usage is TRBJ1-2, with D perhaps matching TRBD1 (5 bases). The CDR3 spans 15 residues. The germline V and J ends were trimmed by 1 base and 2 bases, with 11 bases remaining between them. CDR1 is PRHDT, CDR2 FYEKMQ, per germline (reference sequence). The CDR3 DNA follows: TGTGCCAGCAGCTTAGACCTGGCAGGGAACTATGGCTACACCTTC. Translated, it gives CASSLDLAGNYGYTF.

This clonotype was counted only a few times. The chain employs TRBV29-1 and TRBJ2-5, with TRBD1 matching over 9 bases. Germline V gene data show CDR1 as SQVTM and CDR2 as ANQGSEA. CDR3 length: 14 amino acids. Trimming removed 6 bases from V and 4 bases from J; junction bases left unmatched: 9. CDR3 amino acids: CSVELGQGRETQYF. CDR3 in DNA: TGCAGCGTGGAGCTTGGACAGGGGAGAGAGACCCAGTACTTC.

This clonotype was detected ten times or more. The chain recombines TRBV27 with TRBJ1-2; a possible D gene is TRBD1 (5 bases). The V gene lost 3 bases and the J gene lost 8 bases, with 13 bases spanning the gap. From germline, CDR1 is MNHEY and CDR2 SMNVEV (reference sequence). The CDR3 sequence is 13 residues long. In nucleotides, the CDR3 is TGTGCCAGCAGTTTCGGACGAAGGGGAGGCTACACCTTC. Amino acids: CASSFGRRGGYTF.

This clonotype was seen many times. DNA for the CDR3: TGTGCCAGCAGCCCAAGGACAGGGTCGTCCCAAGAGACCCAGTACTTC. Residues: CASSPRTGSSQETQYF. The V call is TRBV11-2, the J call TRBJ2-5; 8 positions agree with TRBD1. V was clipped by 5 bases and J by 1 base; unmatched bases: 9. The CDR3 consists of 16 residues. Germline CDR1 is SGHAT and CDR2 is FQNNGV.